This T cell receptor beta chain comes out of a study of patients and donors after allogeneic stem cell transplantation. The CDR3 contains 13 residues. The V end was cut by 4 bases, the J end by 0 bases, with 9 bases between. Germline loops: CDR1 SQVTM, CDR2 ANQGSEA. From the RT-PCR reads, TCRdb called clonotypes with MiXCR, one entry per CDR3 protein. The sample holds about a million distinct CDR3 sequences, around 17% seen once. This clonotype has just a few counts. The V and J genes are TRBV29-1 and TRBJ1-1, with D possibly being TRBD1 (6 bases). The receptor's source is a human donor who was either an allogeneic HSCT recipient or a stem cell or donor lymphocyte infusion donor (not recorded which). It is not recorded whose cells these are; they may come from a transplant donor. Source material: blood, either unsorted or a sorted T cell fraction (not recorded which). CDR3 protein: CSVVDRMNTEAFF. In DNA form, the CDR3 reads TGCAGCGTTGTTGACAGGATGAACACTGAAGCTTTCTTT.